The T cell receptor (beta chain) under discussion was sequenced for a study of graft-versus-host responses after intestinal transplantation. With regard to this clone: The target antigen is unknown. Other nucleotide sequences in the sample specify the same CDR3.

Assay: immunoSEQ multiplex PCR; the TCRdb copy retains only in-frame clones and omits some. Of over 55,000 clones listed, about 90% are singletons. The CDR3 has 12 residues. V lost 4 bases to trimming and J lost 1 base, with 4 bases between them. Germline V gives CDR1 MGHRA, CDR2 YSYEKL. The sequencing here drew on unstimulated CD8+ T cells sorted from spleen or lymph node cells, taken before intestinal transplant. The rearrangement links TRBV4-1 to TRBJ1-1, with no clear D. This receptor was taken from a human donor who received an intestinal transplant. CDR3 DNA: TGCGCCAGCAGCCGCGGGAACACTGAAGCTTTCTTT. It codes for CASSRGNTEAFF.